Described below is a single T cell receptor (beta chain) sequence and its context. TCRdb redid the calling of the RACE reads with MiXCR, one entry per CDR3 protein. The table has some 110,000 distinct CDR3 sequences, around 11% seen once. This sample was included in a study of human T cells and chemical hapten exposure. Trimming took 6 bases from V and 8 from J, leaving 16 bases between them. CDR1 and CDR2 (germline): DFQATT, SNEGSKA (reference sequence). The CDR3 extends over 12 amino acids. The time point is: patch test 3, about 24 weeks after DPC sensitization. This sample's treatment: therapeutic diphenylcyclopropenone sensitization with weekly scalp DPC.

The TCR sequence derives from a woman in her fifties or sixties with alopecia areata. Some clones in this sample may be carry-over from other donors' samples. The gene calls are TRBV20-1 and TRBJ1-2; D remains unclear. The material sequenced was whole blood, taken in connection with sensitization to the hapten diphenylcyclopropenone (DPC). The CDR3 region is CSANTGRTGYTF. The CDR3, as DNA: TGCAGTGCCAATACCGGCAGGACCGGCTACACCTTC.